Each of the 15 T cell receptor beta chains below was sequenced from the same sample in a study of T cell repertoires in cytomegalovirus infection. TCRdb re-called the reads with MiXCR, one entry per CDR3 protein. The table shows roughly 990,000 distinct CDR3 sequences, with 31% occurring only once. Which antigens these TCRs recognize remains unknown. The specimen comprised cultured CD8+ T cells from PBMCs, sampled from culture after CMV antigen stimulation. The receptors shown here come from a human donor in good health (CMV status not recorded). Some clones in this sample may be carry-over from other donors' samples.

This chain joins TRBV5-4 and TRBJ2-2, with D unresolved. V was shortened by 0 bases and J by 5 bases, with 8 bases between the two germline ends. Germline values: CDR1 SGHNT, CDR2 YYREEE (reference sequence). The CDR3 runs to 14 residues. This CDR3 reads CASSLEGPTGELFF. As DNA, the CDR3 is TGTGCCAGCAGCTTGGAAGGACCAACCGGGGAGCTGTTTTTT.

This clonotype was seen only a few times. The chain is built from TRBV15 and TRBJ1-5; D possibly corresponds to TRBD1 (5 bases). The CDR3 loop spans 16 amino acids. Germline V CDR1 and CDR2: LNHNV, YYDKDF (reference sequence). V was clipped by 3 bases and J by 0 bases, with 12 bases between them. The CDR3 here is CATSSPWGTSNQPQHF. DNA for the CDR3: TGTGCCACCAGCAGCCCCTGGGGGACTAGCAATCAGCCCCAGCATTTT.

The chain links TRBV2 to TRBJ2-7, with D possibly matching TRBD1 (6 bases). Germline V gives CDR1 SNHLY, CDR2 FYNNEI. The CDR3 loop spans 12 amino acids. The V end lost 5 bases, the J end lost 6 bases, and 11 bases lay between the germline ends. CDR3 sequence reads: CASSPGDAEQYF. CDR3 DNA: TGTGCCAGCAGTCCAGGGGACGCCGAGCAGTACTTC.

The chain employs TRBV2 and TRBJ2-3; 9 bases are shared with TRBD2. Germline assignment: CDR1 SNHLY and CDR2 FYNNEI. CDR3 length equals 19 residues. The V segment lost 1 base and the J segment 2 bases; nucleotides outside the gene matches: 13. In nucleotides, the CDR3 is TGTGCCAGCAGTGAAGGGCAAGCGGGGGGCCCCGTCTTCACAGATACGCAGTATTTT. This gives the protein CASSEGQAGGPVFTDTQYF.

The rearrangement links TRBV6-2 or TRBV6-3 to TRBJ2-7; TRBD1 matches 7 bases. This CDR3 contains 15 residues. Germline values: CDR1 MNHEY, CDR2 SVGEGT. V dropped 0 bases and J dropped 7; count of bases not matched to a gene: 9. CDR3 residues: CASSYSQQGTREQYF. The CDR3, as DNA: TGTGCCAGCAGTTACTCCCAACAGGGGACAAGGGAGCAGTACTTC.

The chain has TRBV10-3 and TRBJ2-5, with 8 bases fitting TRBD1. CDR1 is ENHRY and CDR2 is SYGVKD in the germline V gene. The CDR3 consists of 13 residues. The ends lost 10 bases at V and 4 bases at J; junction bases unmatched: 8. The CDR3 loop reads CATLSGGGETQYF. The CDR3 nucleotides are TGTGCCACCCTATCAGGGGGCGGAGAGACCCAGTACTTC.

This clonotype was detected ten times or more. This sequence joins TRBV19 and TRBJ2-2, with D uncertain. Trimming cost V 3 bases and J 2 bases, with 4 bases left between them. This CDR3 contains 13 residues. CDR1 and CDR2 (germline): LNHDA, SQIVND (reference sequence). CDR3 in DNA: TGTGCCAGTAGTATGGACAACACCGGGGAGCTGTTTTTT. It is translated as CASSMDNTGELFF.

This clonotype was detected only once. CDR3 DNA sequence: TGTGCCAGCAGCTCAGGACAGTCCCCCTACGAGCAGTACTTC. Amino acids: CASSSGQSPYEQYF. This chain links TRBV7-9 with TRBJ2-7, with D perhaps matching TRBD1 (6 bases). Germline CDR1 SEHNR, CDR2 FQNEAQ (reference sequence). The CDR3 runs to 14 residues. The V end was cut by 4 bases, the J end by 2 bases, with 12 bases between.

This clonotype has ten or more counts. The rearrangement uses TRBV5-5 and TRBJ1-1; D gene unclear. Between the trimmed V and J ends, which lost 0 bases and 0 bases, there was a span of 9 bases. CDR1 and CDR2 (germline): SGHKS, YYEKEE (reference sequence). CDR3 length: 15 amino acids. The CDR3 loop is CASSLGPNMNTEAFF. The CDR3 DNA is TGTGCCAGCAGCTTGGGACCTAATATGAACACTGAAGCTTTCTTT.

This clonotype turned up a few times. In nucleotides, the CDR3 is TGTGCCAGCAGCCCAGAATGGGCGGGCGGAGAGACCCAGTACTTC. Its translation is CASSPEWAGGETQYF. This chain uses TRBV7-8 with TRBJ2-5, with TRBD2 as a possible D gene (5 bases). From germline, CDR1 is SGHVS and CDR2 FQNEAQ. V was clipped by 5 bases and J by 4 bases, with 17 bases between them. This CDR3 contains 15 residues.

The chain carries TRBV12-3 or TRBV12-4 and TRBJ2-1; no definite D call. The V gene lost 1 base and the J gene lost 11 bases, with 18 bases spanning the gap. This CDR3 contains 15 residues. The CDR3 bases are TGTGCCAGCAGTTTAGACAACCGAATAATTACCAAGCAGTTCTTC. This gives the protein CASSLDNRIITKQFF.

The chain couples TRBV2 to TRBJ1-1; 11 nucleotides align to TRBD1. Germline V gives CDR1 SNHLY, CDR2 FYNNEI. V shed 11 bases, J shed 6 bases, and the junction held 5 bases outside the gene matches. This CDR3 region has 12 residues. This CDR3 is CAGTGQGAEAFF. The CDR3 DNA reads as TGTGCCGGGACGGGACAGGGGGCTGAAGCTTTCTTT. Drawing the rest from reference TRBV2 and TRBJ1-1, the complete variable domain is EPEVTQTPSHQVTQMGQEVILRCVPISNHLYFYWYRQILGQKVEFLVSFYNNEISEKSEIFDDQFSVERPDGSNFTLKIRSTKLEDSAMYFCAGTGQGAEAFFGQGTRLTVV.

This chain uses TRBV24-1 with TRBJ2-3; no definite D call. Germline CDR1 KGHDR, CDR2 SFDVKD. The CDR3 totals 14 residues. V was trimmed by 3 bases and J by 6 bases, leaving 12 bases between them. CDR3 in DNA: TGTGCCACCAGTGATAACAAGATTACGGATACGCAGTATTTT. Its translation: CATSDNKITDTQYF.

CDR3 sequence (DNA): TGTGCCAGCTCACCCTGGGGATCTTCCTACGAGCAGTACTTC. Translated, it gives CASSPWGSSYEQYF. The V and J genes are TRBV18 and TRBJ2-7; D not resolved. The ends were cut back, 3 bases at V and 1 base at J, with 10 bases in the middle. The CDR3 extends over 14 amino acids. Germline assignment: CDR1 KGHSH and CDR2 LQKENI.

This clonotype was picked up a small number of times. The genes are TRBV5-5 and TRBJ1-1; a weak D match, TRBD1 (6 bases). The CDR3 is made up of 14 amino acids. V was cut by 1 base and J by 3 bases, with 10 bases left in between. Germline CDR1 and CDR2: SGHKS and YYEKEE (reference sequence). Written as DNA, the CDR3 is TGTGCCAGCAGCTTGTACAGGGAAGACACTGAAGCTTTCTTT. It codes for CASSLYREDTEAFF. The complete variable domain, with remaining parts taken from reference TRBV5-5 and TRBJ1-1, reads DAGVTQSPTHLIKTRGQQVTLRCSPISGHKSVSWYQQVLGQGPQFIFQYYEKEERGRGNFPDRFSARQFPNYSSELNVNALLLGDSALYLCASSLYREDTEAFFGQGTRLTVV.